The present entry profiles one T cell receptor beta chain with its context. As yet, its antigen is unknown. The data stem from a study of T cells in localized non-small cell lung cancer. Whole-study findings and limits: When the top 100 tumor clones were examined, a median approximately 59 of them also appeared in the adjacent lung, which was paired and uninvolved.

From germline, CDR1 is DFQATT and CDR2 SNEGSKA (reference sequence). Deletions cut 3 bases from V and 4 bases from J, with 6 bases between. The CDR3 has 11 amino acids. The repertoire was sequenced with immunoSEQ multiplex PCR; TCRdb's copy has only in-frame clones and lacks some. Of over 20,000 clones in the sample, 92% were seen once. The rearrangement joins TRBV20-1 to TRBJ1-1; D not resolved. This TCR derives from a man aged 35-75 years with stage III squamous cell lung carcinoma. Sequencing used peripheral blood, obtained before any cancer treatment. The CDR3 loop is CSASPRTEAFF. The CDR3 nucleotides read TGCAGTGCTAGCCCTCGCACTGAAGCTTTCTTT.